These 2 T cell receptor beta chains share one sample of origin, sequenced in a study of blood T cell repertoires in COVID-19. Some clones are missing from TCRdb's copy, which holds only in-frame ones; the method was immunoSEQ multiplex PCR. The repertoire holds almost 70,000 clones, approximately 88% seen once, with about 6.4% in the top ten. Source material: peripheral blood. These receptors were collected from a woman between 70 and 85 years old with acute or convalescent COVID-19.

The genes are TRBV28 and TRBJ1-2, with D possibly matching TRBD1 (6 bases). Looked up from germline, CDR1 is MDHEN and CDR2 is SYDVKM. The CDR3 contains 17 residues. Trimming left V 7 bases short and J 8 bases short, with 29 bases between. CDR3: CASTGQGRTAGTTGYTF. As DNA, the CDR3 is TGTGCCAGCACCGGGCAGGGGCGCACCGCCGGTACGACGGGCTACACCTTC.

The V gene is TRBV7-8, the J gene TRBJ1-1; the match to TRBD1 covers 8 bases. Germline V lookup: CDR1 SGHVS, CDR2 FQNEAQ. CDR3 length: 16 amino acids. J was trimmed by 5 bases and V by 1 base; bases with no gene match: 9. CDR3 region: CASSLVGGQGWTEAFF. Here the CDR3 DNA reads TGTGCCAGCAGCTTAGTTGGAGGACAGGGTTGGACTGAAGCTTTCTTT.